This T cell receptor beta chain came from a study of control samples from healthy donors and cancer patients. Trimming left V 6 bases short and J 5 bases short, with 14 bases between. CDR3 length: 14 amino acids. Per the germline V gene, CDR1 is SNHLY and CDR2 is FYNNEI. The protocol was immunoSEQ multiplex PCR, while the TCRdb copy is restricted to in-frame clones and leaves out a portion. The sample holds roughly 100,000 clones, around 89% seen once. V and J are TRBV2 and TRBJ1-5; D call uncertain. Input material: PBMCs. This receptor was obtained from a man between 60 and 75 years old with lung cancer. The CDR3 DNA reads as TGTGCCAGCAGGGGAACCTTTAACGATCAGCCCCAGCATTTT. It specifies CASRGTFNDQPQHF.